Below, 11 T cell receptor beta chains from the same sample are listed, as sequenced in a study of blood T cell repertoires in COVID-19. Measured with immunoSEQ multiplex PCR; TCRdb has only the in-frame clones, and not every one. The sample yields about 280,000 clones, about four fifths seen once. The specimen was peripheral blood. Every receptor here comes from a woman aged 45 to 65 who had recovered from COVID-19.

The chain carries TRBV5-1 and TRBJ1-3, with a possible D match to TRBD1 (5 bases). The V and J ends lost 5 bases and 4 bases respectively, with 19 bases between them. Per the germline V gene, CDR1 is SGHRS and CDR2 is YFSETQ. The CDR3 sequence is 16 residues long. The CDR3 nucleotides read TGCGCCAGCAGTTACCTGGAGGGGCGAGGGGGAAACACCATATATTTT. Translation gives CASSYLEGRGGNTIYF.

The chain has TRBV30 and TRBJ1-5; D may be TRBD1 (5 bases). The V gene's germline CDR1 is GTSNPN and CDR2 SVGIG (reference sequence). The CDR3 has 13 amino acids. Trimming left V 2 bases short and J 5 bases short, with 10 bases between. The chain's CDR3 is CAWSPDTDQPQHF. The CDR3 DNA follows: TGTGCCTGGAGTCCGGACACCGATCAGCCCCAGCATTTT.

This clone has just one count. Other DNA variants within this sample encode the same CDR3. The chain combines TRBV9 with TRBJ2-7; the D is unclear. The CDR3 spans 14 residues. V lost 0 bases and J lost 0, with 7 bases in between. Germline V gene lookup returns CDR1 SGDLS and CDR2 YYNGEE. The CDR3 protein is CASSVGGSSYEQYF. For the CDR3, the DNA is TGTGCCAGCAGCGTAGGAGGTAGCTCCTACGAGCAGTACTTC.

DNA for the CDR3: TGTGCCAGCAGCCAAGAAGGGACAGGGGTTACTCAGCCCCAGCATTTT. As protein: CASSQEGTGVTQPQHF. The chain combines TRBV3-1 (or the pseudogene TRBV3-2) with TRBJ1-5, with 10 bases identical to TRBD1. The germline CDR1 and CDR2 sequences are LGHDT and YNNKEL (reference sequence). CDR3 length: 16 residues. Trimming took 0 bases from V and 6 from J; bases not matched to a gene: 5.

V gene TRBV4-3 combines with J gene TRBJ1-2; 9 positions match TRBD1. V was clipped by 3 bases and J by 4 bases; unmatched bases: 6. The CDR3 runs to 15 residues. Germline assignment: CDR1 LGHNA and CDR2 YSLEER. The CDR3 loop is CASSQGQGSPYGYTF. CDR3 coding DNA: TGCGCCAGCAGCCAGGGACAGGGCTCCCCCTATGGCTACACCTTC.

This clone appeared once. CDR3 sequence: CARSLMGRNTEAFF. CDR3 in DNA: TGTGCCAGAAGCTTGATGGGGCGGAACACTGAAGCTTTCTTT. The chain carries TRBV5-3 and TRBJ1-1; D possibly corresponds to TRBD1 (5 bases). TRBV5-3 is placed among ORFs of uncertain function. The germline V and J ends were trimmed by 1 base and 1 base, with 8 bases remaining between them. CDR3 length equals 14 residues.

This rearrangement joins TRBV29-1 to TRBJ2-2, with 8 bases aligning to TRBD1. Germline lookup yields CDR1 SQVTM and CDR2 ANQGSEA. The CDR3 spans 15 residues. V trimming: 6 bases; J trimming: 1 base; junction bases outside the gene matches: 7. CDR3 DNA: TGCAGCGTCGGAGGACAGGGACGGAACACCGGGGAGCTGTTTTTT. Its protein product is CSVGGQGRNTGELFF.

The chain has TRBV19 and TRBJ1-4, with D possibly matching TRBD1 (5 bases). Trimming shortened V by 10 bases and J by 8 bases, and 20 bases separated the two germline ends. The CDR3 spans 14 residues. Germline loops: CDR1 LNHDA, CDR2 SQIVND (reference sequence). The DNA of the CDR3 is TGTGCCACCCGTCCCATTCAGGGATACGAAAAACTGTTTTTT. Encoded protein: CATRPIQGYEKLFF.

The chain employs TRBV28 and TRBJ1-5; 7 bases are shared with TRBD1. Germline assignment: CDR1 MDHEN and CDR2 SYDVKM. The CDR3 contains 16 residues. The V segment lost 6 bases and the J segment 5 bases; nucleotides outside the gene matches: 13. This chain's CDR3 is CASRGGQASLDQPQHF. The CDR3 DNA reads TGTGCCAGCAGAGGAGGACAGGCAAGCCTAGATCAGCCCCAGCATTTT.

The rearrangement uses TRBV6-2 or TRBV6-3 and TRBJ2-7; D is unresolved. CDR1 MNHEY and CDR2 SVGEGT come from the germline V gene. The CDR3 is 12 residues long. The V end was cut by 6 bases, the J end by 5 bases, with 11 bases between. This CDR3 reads CASSPRSHEQYF. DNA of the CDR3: TGTGCCAGCAGCCCCCGGTCCCACGAGCAGTACTTC.

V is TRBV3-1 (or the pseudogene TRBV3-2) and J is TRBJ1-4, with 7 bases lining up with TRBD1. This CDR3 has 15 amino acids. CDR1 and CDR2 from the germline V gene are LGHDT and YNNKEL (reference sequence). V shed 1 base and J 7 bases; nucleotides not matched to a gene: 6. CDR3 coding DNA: TGTGCCAGCAGCCAAGTAGTGACAGGGAGTGAAAAACTGTTTTTT. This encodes CASSQVVTGSEKLFF.